This T cell receptor (beta chain) was captured in a study of blood T cell repertoires in COVID-19. The wider study: The analysed material was cDNA or gDNA that came from T cells, B-cell-depleted T cells, or PBMCs.

How the authors handled the data: Amplification with reference gene primers provided the estimates of nucleated cell counts. The table came from immunoSEQ multiplex PCR; TCRdb's copy has only in-frame clones and leaves some out. That table furnishes V, J and clone size, whereas the DNA furnished D and trimming. The sample consists of about 170,000 clones, approximately 85% of them appearing once. This clone was seen only once. This CDR3 comprises 14 residues. V was shortened by 7 bases and J by 0 bases, with 12 bases between the two germline ends. Germline assignment: CDR1 SQVTM and CDR2 ANQGSEA. Seattle's cohort entered during active infection and was followed longitudinally.

The receptor's source is an elderly man with COVID-19, enrolled during active disease. The chain recombines TRBV29-1 with TRBJ1-4; D uncertain. Sequences were obtained from peripheral blood. The CDR3 protein is CSARRRSTNEKLFF. CDR3 in DNA: TGCAGCGCCAGACGGAGGTCAACTAATGAAAAACTGTTTTTT.